This T cell receptor (beta chain) was captured by sequencing in a study of circulating CD8 cells and anti-PD-1 response in melanoma. The study's findings and limits: Peptide assays on expanded sorted subsets replaced tumor-based reactivity testing. Previously treated and treatment-naive patients were pooled together. Subset repertoires were largely private at M1, with under 8% shared.

TCR libraries were prepared from 15 ng of total RNA with the QIAseq Immune Repertoire TCR panel. TCRdb reprocessed the reads with MiXCR, giving one entry per CDR3 protein. The sample gives 580 or so distinct CDR3 sequences, 6.5% to 8.5% of which show up once; over 9.5% is in the top ten. By frequency in the sample, this clonotype is large. What it binds is not known. CDR3 length equals 13 residues. Trimming at V came to 8 bases and at J to 8 bases, leaving 11 bases not matched to a gene. CDR1 and CDR2 (germline): DFQATT, SNEGSKA (reference sequence). Four subsets defined by PD-1 and/or TIGIT were sorted from live CD3+CD8+TCRalphabeta+ cells.

The receptor was derived from a human donor with melanoma. The sample in question was CD8+ T cells from PBMCs, obtained at baseline or after one month of anti-PD-1 therapy (not recorded which). This chain joins TRBV20-1 and TRBJ2-1, with 8 bases lining up with TRBD2. CDR3 sequence (DNA): TGCAGTTCAGAGCGGGGGCTCAGGGATGAGCAGTTCTTC. Translating it yields CSSERGLRDEQFF.